The clone carrying this T cell receptor beta chain has just a few counts. Its specificity is not known. The sample is drawn from a study of response to subunit inactivated influenza vaccine. TCRdb called the RT-PCR reads again in MiXCR, with one record for every CDR3 protein. The sample has roughly 700,000 distinct CDR3 sequences, approximately 15% seen once. Study outcomes and limitations: A suggestion made by the authors is that each seasonal influenza vaccination recruits few new T cells.

Trimming left V 3 bases short and J 14 bases short, with 18 bases between. Germline CDR1 reads LGHDT; CDR2 reads YNNKEL (reference sequence). The CDR3 has 13 residues. The clonotype originates from a man aged 50 to 59 who received an inactivated influenza vaccine. V and J are TRBV3-1 and TRBJ2-3; tentative D call: TRBD2 (6 bases). Sequenced material: PBMCs from blood, taken approximately 15 days before vaccination. This chain's CDR3 is CASSQDPGLVPYF. Written as DNA, the CDR3 is TGTGCCAGCAGCCAGGACCCGGGACTCGTCCCGTATTTT.